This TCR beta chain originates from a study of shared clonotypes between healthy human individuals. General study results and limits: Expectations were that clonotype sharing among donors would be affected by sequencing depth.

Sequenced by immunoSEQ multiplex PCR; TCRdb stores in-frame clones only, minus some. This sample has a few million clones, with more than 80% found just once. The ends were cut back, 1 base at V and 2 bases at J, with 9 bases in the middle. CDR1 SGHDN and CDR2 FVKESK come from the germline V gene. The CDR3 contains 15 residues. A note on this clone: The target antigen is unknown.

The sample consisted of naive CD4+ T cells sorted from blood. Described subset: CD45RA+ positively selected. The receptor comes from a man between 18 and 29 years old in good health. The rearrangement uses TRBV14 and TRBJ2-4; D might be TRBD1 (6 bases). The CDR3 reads CASSQGQASKNIQYF. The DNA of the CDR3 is TGTGCCAGCAGCCAAGGACAGGCCTCCAAAAACATTCAGTACTTC.